The rows below give T cell receptor beta chains drawn from one sample of a study of blood T cell repertoires in COVID-19. The protocol was immunoSEQ multiplex PCR, while the TCRdb copy is restricted to in-frame clones and leaves out a portion. The table includes about 260,000 clones, around 88% detected once. Specimen: PBMCs or T cells enriched from blood (not recorded which). All receptors come from a woman between 50 and 59 years old who had recovered from COVID-19. CDR3s include the opening cysteine and the closing phenylalanine or tryptophan. Fields, in order: CDR3 length, V gene, J gene, clone size, D gene, CDR3 DNA, CDR3 protein. D genes are given only for firm matches. Clone sizes are given selectively: once, few, many, or a class where the clone is expanded.

length: 14
V: TRBV9
J: TRBJ1-5
size: NA
D: TRBD1
DNA: TGTGCCAGCAGCGGAGGAGGGGGCGGTCAGCCCCAGCATTTT
CDR3: CASSGGGGGQPQHF

length: 12
V: TRBV29-1
J: TRBJ1-2
size: NA
D: NA
DNA: TGCAGCGTTGAGAAAACAGCCTTGGGCTACACCTTC
CDR3: CSVEKTALGYTF

length: 17
V: TRBV18
J: TRBJ2-7
size: few
D: TRBD2
DNA: TGTGCCAGCTCACCGGCTAGCGGGGGGGTCCAGTCCTACGAGCAGTACTTC
CDR3: CASSPASGGVQSYEQYF

length: 14
V: TRBV28
J: TRBJ1-2
size: NA
D: TRBD1
DNA: TGTGCCAGCAGTACAGGGGGACGGCGGTATGGCTACACCTTC
CDR3: CASSTGGRRYGYTF

length: 15
V: TRBV28
J: TRBJ1-1
size: NA
D: NA
DNA: TGTGCCAGCAAAGTCTCTCCTATCATGAACACTGAAGCTTTCTTT
CDR3: CASKVSPIMNTEAFF

length: 15
V: TRBV3-1/TRBV3-2
J: TRBJ1-4
size: NA
D: TRBD1
DNA: TGTGCCAGCAGCCAAGGGACAGGGCCTAATGAAAAACTGTTTTTT
CDR3: CASSQGTGPNEKLFF

length: 14
V: TRBV2
J: TRBJ2-1
size: NA
D: NA
DNA: TGTGCCAGCACTAATCGACTGGGTAACAATGAGCAGTTCTTC
CDR3: CASTNRLGNNEQFF

length: 15
V: TRBV6-2/TRBV6-3
J: TRBJ2-2
size: NA
D: NA
DNA: TGTGCCAGCAGTTACCTGGAGGGCAACACCGGGGAGCTGTTTTTT
CDR3: CASSYLEGNTGELFF

length: 13
V: TRBV7-8
J: TRBJ1-2
size: NA
D: NA
DNA: TGTGCCAGCAGCCCACAGTTGTACTATGGCTACACCTTC
CDR3: CASSPQLYYGYTF

length: 14
V: TRBV9
J: TRBJ2-2
size: NA
D: NA
DNA: TGTGCCAGCAGCGTTCAGGACTACACCGGGGAGCTGTTTTTT
CDR3: CASSVQDYTGELFF

length: 11
V: TRBV28
J: TRBJ1-2
size: NA
D: TRBD1
DNA: TGTGCCAGCTGGGACAGCTATGGCTACACCTTC
CDR3: CASWDSYGYTF

length: 17
V: TRBV4-3
J: TRBJ2-1
size: NA
D: TRBD2
DNA: TGCGCCAGCAGCCAAGAGCCTGGGCCTAGCGGGATCAATGAGCAGTTCTTC
CDR3: CASSQEPGPSGINEQFF

length: 16
V: TRBV9
J: TRBJ2-2
size: NA
D: TRBD2
DNA: TGTGCCAGCAGCGTAACTAGCGGGAAAAACACCGGGGAGCTGTTTTTT
CDR3: CASSVTSGKNTGELFF

length: 12
V: TRBV7-2
J: TRBJ2-5
size: NA
D: NA
DNA: TGTGCCAGCAGCCCGTTCGGAGAGACCCAGTACTTC
CDR3: CASSPFGETQYF

length: 16
V: TRBV12-5
J: TRBJ2-3
size: NA
D: TRBD2
DNA: TGTGCTAGTGGTGGGGGGGGACTAGCGGGATCAGATACGCAGTATTTT
CDR3: CASGGGGLAGSDTQYF

length: 13
V: TRBV27
J: TRBJ2-3
size: NA
D: NA
DNA: TGTGCCAGCAGTTCTATAGAGGGTGATACGCAGTATTTT
CDR3: CASSSIEGDTQYF

length: 13
V: TRBV7-9
J: TRBJ1-1
size: once
D: NA
DNA: TGTGCCAGCAGCTTTCAAAGGGGGACTGAAGCTTTCTTT
CDR3: CASSFQRGTEAFF